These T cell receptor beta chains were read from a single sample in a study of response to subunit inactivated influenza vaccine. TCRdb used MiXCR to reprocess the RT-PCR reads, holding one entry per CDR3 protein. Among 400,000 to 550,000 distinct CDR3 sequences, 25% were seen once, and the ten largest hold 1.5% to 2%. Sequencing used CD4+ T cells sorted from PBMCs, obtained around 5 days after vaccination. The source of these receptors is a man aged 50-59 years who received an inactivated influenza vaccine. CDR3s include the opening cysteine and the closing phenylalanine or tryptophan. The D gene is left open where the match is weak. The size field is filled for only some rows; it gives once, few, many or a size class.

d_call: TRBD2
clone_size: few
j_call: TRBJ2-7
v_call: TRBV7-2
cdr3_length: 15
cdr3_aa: CASSPVAGASYEQYF
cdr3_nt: TGTGCCAGCAGCCCCGTAGCGGGAGCCTCTTACGAGCAGTACTTC

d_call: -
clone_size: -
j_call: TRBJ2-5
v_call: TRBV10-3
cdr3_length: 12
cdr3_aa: CAISTQGKTQYF
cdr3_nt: TGTGCCATCAGTACCCAGGGGAAGACCCAGTACTTC

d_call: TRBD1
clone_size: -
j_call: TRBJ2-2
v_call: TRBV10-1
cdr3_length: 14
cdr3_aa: CASRPGQGTGELFF
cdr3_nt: TGCGCCAGCAGACCGGGACAGGGGACTGGGGAGCTGTTTTTT

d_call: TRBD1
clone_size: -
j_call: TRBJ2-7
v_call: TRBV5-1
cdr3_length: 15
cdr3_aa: CASSLVTGDSYEQYF
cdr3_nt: TGCGCCAGCAGCTTGGTTACAGGGGACTCCTACGAGCAGTACTTC

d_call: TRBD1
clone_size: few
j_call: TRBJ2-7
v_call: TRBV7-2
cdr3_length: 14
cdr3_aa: CASSFQGVTYEQYF
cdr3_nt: TGTGCCAGCAGCTTCCAGGGGGTTACCTACGAGCAGTACTTC

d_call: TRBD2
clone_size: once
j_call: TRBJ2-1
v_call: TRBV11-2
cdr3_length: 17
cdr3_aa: CACGGGGADSSYNEQFF
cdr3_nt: TGTGCCTGCGGGGGTGGAGGGGCCGATAGCTCCTACAATGAGCAGTTCTTC

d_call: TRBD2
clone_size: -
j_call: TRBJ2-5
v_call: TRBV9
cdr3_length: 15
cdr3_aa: CASSVDPGRSETQYF
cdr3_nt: TGTGCCAGCAGCGTAGATCCCGGGAGGTCGGAGACCCAGTACTTC

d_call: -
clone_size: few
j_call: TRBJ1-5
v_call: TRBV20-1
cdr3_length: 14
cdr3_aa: CSASRALGHQPQHF
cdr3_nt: TGCAGTGCTAGCCGGGCTCTAGGGCATCAGCCCCAGCATTTT

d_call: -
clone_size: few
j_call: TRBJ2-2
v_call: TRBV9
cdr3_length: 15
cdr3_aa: CASSSGNSKVGELFF
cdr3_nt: TGTGCCAGCAGCTCAGGAAACAGTAAAGTCGGGGAGCTGTTTTTT

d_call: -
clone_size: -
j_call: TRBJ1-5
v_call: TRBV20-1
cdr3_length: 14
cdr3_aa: CSASTGTGPQAQHF
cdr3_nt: TGCAGTGCTTCCACCGGGACGGGGCCGCAGGCCCAGCATTTT

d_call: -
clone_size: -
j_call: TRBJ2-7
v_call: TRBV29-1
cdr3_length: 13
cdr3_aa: CSVESPKTSEQYF
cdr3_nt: TGCAGCGTTGAGTCGCCGAAGACTTCTGAGCAGTACTTC

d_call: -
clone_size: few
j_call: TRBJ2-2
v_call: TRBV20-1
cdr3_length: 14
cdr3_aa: CSARGLQNTGELFF
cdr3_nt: TGCAGTGCAAGAGGACTACAGAACACCGGGGAGCTGTTTTTT

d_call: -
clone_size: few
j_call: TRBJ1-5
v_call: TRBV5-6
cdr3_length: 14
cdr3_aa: CASSLRGADQPQHF
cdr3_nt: TGTGCCAGCAGCTTACGGGGGGCGGATCAGCCCCAGCATTTT

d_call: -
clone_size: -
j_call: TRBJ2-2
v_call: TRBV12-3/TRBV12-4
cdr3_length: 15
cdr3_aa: CASRLLPANTGELFF
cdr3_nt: TGTGCCAGCAGACTCTTGCCGGCGAACACCGGGGAGCTGTTTTTT

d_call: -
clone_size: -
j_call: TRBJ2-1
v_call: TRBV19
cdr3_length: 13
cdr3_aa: CASSIGNSDEQFF
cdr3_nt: TGTGCCAGTAGTATCGGGAATAGCGATGAGCAGTTCTTC

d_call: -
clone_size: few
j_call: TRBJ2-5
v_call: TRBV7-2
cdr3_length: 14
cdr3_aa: CASSFGPPGGAQYF
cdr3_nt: TGTGCCAGCAGCTTCGGCCCTCCCGGTGGGGCCCAGTACTTC

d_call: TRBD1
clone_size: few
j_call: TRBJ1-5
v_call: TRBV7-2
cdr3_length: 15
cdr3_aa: CASNFAGTGNQPQHF
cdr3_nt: TGTGCCAGCAACTTCGCCGGGACAGGCAATCAGCCCCAGCATTTT

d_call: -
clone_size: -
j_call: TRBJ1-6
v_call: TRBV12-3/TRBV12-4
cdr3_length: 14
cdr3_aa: CASSLDPPISPLHF
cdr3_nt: TGTGCCAGCAGTTTGGATCCACCTATTTCACCCCTCCACTTT

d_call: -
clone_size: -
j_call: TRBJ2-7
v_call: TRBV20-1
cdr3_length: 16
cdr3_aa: CSASSSGGGASYEQYF
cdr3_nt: TGCAGTGCTAGTAGCTCTGGTGGCGGGGCCTCCTACGAGCAGTACTTC

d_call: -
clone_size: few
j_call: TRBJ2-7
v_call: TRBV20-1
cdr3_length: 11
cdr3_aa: CSAFSKYEQYF
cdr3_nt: TGCAGTGCGTTTAGCAAATACGAGCAGTACTTC